This TCR beta chain derives from a study of blood T cells in healthy people across ages. Study findings and constraints: Both naive CD4+ cell counts and diversity were greater in long-lived donors than in aged donors. The fall in TCR beta diversity per million T cells was roughly linear with age.

Combining a sample-barcoded 5' primer with a J-beta primer mix, a second PCR ran for roughly 6 to 11 cycles. TCRdb used MiXCR to reprocess the 5' RACE reads, holding one entry per CDR3 protein. The table shows almost 550,000 distinct CDR3 sequences, with less than 25% occurring only once. Looked up from germline, CDR1 is SGHRS and CDR2 is YFSETQ. The length of the CDR3 is 14 residues. This clonotype was seen only a few times. Antigen unknown. The same data also went into a second study, on T cells of mothers and their children.

The clonotype was recovered from a boy aged 5-17 years in good health. This sequence joins TRBV5-1 and TRBJ2-5, with TRBD1 identical over 8 bases. The J call may be mistaken, given a closer DNA end match to TRBJ2-7. The sample was blood. The CDR3 sequence: CASSVQGETYEQYF. The CDR3 region has the DNA TGCGCCAGCAGCGTACAGGGGGAAACCTACGAGCAGTACTTC.